Each of the 5 T cell receptor beta chains below was sequenced from the same sample in a study of blood T cell repertoires in COVID-19. Only in-frame clones appear in the TCRdb table, and some are missing; sequencing was by immunoSEQ multiplex PCR. The sample carries roughly 100,000 clones, about 85% recorded once. Sequencing was performed on peripheral blood. The source of these receptors is a woman aged 45-59 years with COVID-19, enrolled during active disease.

This clone was detected a few times. This chain joins TRBV24-1 and TRBJ1-5; 10 positions match TRBD1. CDR1 and CDR2 from the germline V gene are KGHDR and SFDVKD. Germline trimming cut 9 bases from V and 5 bases from J; bases unmatched to any gene: 6. The CDR3 length is 14 residues. The CDR3 coding sequence is TGTGCCACCGCCGGGACAGGGGATGATCAGCCCCAGCATTTT. Protein product: CATAGTGDDQPQHF.

The gene calls are TRBV7-8 and TRBJ2-3, with 7 bases identical to TRBD2. The CDR3 covers 14 residues. Trimming at V came to 1 base and at J to 5 bases, leaving 3 bases not matched to a gene. CDR1 and CDR2 (germline): SGHVS, FQNEAQ. The CDR3 region has the DNA TGTGCCAGCAGCTTAGGACTAGCCATAGATACGCAGTATTTT. This sequence encodes CASSLGLAIDTQYF.

This chain uses TRBV6-2 or TRBV6-3 with TRBJ2-4; the D gene is possibly TRBD1 (6 bases). Trimming left V 2 bases short and J 0 bases short, with 11 bases between. The CDR3 is 16 amino acids. Germline assignment: CDR1 MNHEY and CDR2 SVGEGT. CDR3 bases: TGTGCCAGCAGTTACCCGGGACAATTAGCCAAAAACATTCAGTACTTC. Amino acid sequence: CASSYPGQLAKNIQYF.

J is TRBJ1-4 and V is TRBV3-1 (or the pseudogene TRBV3-2); D unclear. Germline lookup yields CDR1 LGHDT and CDR2 YNNKEL (reference sequence). CDR3 length equals 13 residues. V was cut by 4 bases and J by 0 bases, with 3 bases left in between. The CDR3 loop reads CASSLSTNEKLFF. Here the CDR3 DNA reads TGTGCCAGCAGCCTCTCAACTAATGAAAAACTGTTTTTT.

The chain has TRBV6-5 and TRBJ1-6; D perhaps matches TRBD1 (6 bases). The ends were cut back, 4 bases at V and 9 bases at J, with 13 bases in the middle. This CDR3 has 14 residues. Germline V CDR1 and CDR2: MNHEY, SVGAGI. The CDR3: CASSSGQGSSPLHF. In nucleotides, the CDR3 is TGTGCCAGCAGTTCGGGACAAGGCAGTTCACCCCTCCACTTT.